Listed below are T cell receptor beta chains from one sample, sequenced in a study of CD8 T cells in ankylosing spondylitis. TCRdb itself ran the 5' RACE reads through MiXCR, one entry per CDR3 protein. The repertoire includes around 250,000 distinct CDR3 sequences, over 30% of them detected once, and roughly 4% sits in the top ten. Sequenced material: blood, either unsorted or a sorted T cell fraction (not recorded which). Receptor source: a male donor with ankylosing spondylitis or in good health (not recorded which). Each CDR3 is given with its conserved first and last residue. The D gene is left open where the match is weak. A clone size is listed for some rows: how often the clone was seen (once, few, many), or a class if it is expanded.

d_call: NA; v_call: TRBV5-1; clone_size: many; j_call: TRBJ2-7; cdr3_aa: CASSLGGTSYEQYF; cdr3_nt: TGTGCCAGCAGCTTAGGTGGGACATCTTACGAGCAGTACTTC
d_call: NA; v_call: TRBV20-1; clone_size: NA; j_call: TRBJ1-3; cdr3_aa: CSARAPKSGNTIYF; cdr3_nt: TGCAGTGCTAGGGCGCCGAAATCTGGAAACACCATATATTTT
d_call: TRBD1; v_call: TRBV10-3; clone_size: NA; j_call: TRBJ2-1; cdr3_aa: CAISNTGQGYNEQFF; cdr3_nt: TGTGCCATCAGTAACACGGGACAGGGCTACAATGAGCAGTTCTTC
d_call: NA; v_call: TRBV12-3/TRBV12-4; clone_size: NA; j_call: TRBJ2-3; cdr3_aa: CASSLFPGDTDTQYF; cdr3_nt: TGTGCCAGCAGTTTATTCCCGGGAGACACAGATACGCAGTATTTT
d_call: NA; v_call: TRBV6-5; clone_size: few; j_call: TRBJ2-7; cdr3_aa: CASSYTRDAYEQYF; cdr3_nt: TGTGCCAGCAGTTACACCAGGGATGCATACGAGCAGTACTTC
d_call: TRBD1; v_call: TRBV12-3/TRBV12-4; clone_size: NA; j_call: TRBJ1-1; cdr3_aa: CASSMDRGSTEAFF; cdr3_nt: TGTGCCAGCAGTATGGACAGGGGAAGCACTGAAGCTTTCTTT
d_call: NA; v_call: TRBV12-3/TRBV12-4; clone_size: NA; j_call: TRBJ2-1; cdr3_aa: CASRPLYNEQFF; cdr3_nt: TGTGCCAGCAGACCCTTGTACAATGAGCAGTTCTTC
d_call: TRBD1; v_call: TRBV29-1; clone_size: NA; j_call: TRBJ2-2; cdr3_aa: CSVEEGTDPAGELFF; cdr3_nt: TGCAGCGTTGAAGAGGGGACAGACCCCGCCGGGGAGCTGTTTTTT
d_call: NA; v_call: TRBV20-1; clone_size: NA; j_call: TRBJ2-7; cdr3_aa: CSARDRGGSYEQYF; cdr3_nt: TGCAGTGCTAGAGATAGGGGTGGGTCCTACGAGCAGTACTTC
d_call: NA; v_call: TRBV7-6; clone_size: few; j_call: TRBJ2-2; cdr3_aa: CASSLGLSTGELFF; cdr3_nt: TGTGCCAGCAGTCTCGGACTGAGCACCGGGGAGCTGTTTTTT
d_call: NA; v_call: TRBV12-3/TRBV12-4; clone_size: few; j_call: TRBJ2-5; cdr3_aa: CASRARQAQETQYF; cdr3_nt: TGTGCCAGCAGAGCCCGACAGGCACAAGAGACCCAGTACTTC
d_call: NA; v_call: TRBV29-1; clone_size: NA; j_call: TRBJ2-6; cdr3_aa: CSVEGHGGANVLTF; cdr3_nt: TGCAGCGTTGAAGGGCACGGTGGGGCCAACGTCCTGACTTTC
d_call: TRBD1; v_call: TRBV10-3; clone_size: NA; j_call: TRBJ2-2; cdr3_aa: CAISDPDRVGAGELFF; cdr3_nt: TGTGCCATCAGTGACCCGGACAGGGTTGGGGCCGGGGAGCTGTTTTTT
d_call: NA; v_call: TRBV4-2; clone_size: NA; j_call: TRBJ2-2; cdr3_aa: CASSQEGSHTGELFF; cdr3_nt: TGTGCCAGCAGCCAAGAAGGGAGTCACACCGGGGAGCTGTTTTTT
d_call: NA; v_call: TRBV20-1; clone_size: few; j_call: TRBJ2-7; cdr3_aa: CSARNPDTTYEQYF; cdr3_nt: TGCAGTGCTAGAAATCCGGACACAACCTACGAGCAGTACTTC
d_call: NA; v_call: TRBV29-1; clone_size: few; j_call: TRBJ2-4; cdr3_aa: CSVAKGLAKNIQYF; cdr3_nt: TGCAGCGTTGCTAAGGGTTTAGCCAAAAACATTCAGTACTTC
d_call: NA; v_call: TRBV6-1; clone_size: few; j_call: TRBJ1-3; cdr3_aa: CASSPGGSGNTIYF; cdr3_nt: TGTGCCAGCAGTCCCGGGGGGTCTGGAAACACCATATATTTT
d_call: TRBD2; v_call: TRBV29-1; clone_size: NA; j_call: TRBJ2-1; cdr3_aa: CSVAQGLAGHNEQFF; cdr3_nt: TGCAGCGTTGCCCAGGGACTAGCGGGGCACAATGAGCAGTTCTTC
d_call: NA; v_call: TRBV29-1; clone_size: NA; j_call: TRBJ2-6; cdr3_aa: CSVVGVSGANVLTF; cdr3_nt: TGCAGCGTTGTGGGGGTCTCTGGGGCCAACGTCCTGACTTTC
d_call: NA; v_call: TRBV3-1; clone_size: few; j_call: TRBJ1-2; cdr3_aa: CASSQGSETTGGYTF; cdr3_nt: TGTGCCAGCAGCCAAGGATCCGAGACAACGGGTGGCTACACCTTC
d_call: TRBD1; v_call: TRBV20-1; clone_size: few; j_call: TRBJ2-7; cdr3_aa: CSAGTAVSYEQYF; cdr3_nt: TGCAGTGCCGGGACAGCGGTCTCCTACGAGCAGTACTTC
d_call: TRBD1; v_call: TRBV7-9; clone_size: NA; j_call: TRBJ2-7; cdr3_aa: CASSSTRQGSSYEQYF; cdr3_nt: TGTGCCAGCAGCTCTACACGACAGGGCAGCTCCTACGAGCAGTACTTC
d_call: TRBD1; v_call: TRBV20-1; clone_size: NA; j_call: TRBJ1-5; cdr3_aa: CSGGQPNQPQHF; cdr3_nt: TGCAGTGGGGGACAGCCAAATCAGCCCCAGCATTTT
d_call: NA; v_call: TRBV20-1; clone_size: NA; j_call: TRBJ2-4; cdr3_aa: CSAGSRNNIQYF; cdr3_nt: TGCAGTGCTGGAAGCCGCAATAACATTCAGTACTTC
d_call: NA; v_call: TRBV2; clone_size: NA; j_call: TRBJ2-2; cdr3_aa: CASSEWGPSTGELFF; cdr3_nt: TGTGCCAGCAGTGAGTGGGGGCCGTCCACCGGGGAGCTGTTTTTT
d_call: NA; v_call: TRBV6-5; clone_size: few; j_call: TRBJ2-3; cdr3_aa: CASSYYPSGGGTDTQYF; cdr3_nt: TGTGCCAGCAGCTACTACCCGTCAGGGGGGGGCACAGATACGCAGTATTTT
d_call: TRBD1; v_call: TRBV12-3/TRBV12-4; clone_size: NA; j_call: TRBJ1-1; cdr3_aa: CASRQGEGLAFF; cdr3_nt: TGTGCCAGCAGACAGGGGGAAGGGTTAGCTTTCTTT
d_call: NA; v_call: TRBV4-1; clone_size: NA; j_call: TRBJ1-1; cdr3_aa: CASRSPTLKHGLEAFF; cdr3_nt: TGCGCCAGCAGGTCTCCAACCCTAAAACACGGTCTAGAAGCTTTCTTT
d_call: TRBD2; v_call: TRBV20-1; clone_size: few; j_call: TRBJ2-3; cdr3_aa: CSARDLYEALSGGSDTQYF; cdr3_nt: TGCAGTGCTAGAGATCTATACGAGGCGTTGAGCGGGGGGTCAGATACGCAGTATTTT
d_call: NA; v_call: TRBV6-5; clone_size: many; j_call: TRBJ1-2; cdr3_aa: CASSYDMEHGYTF; cdr3_nt: TGTGCCAGCAGTTATGATATGGAACATGGCTACACCTTC
d_call: TRBD1; v_call: TRBV20-1; clone_size: NA; j_call: TRBJ1-2; cdr3_aa: CSAGAGQGAVRGGYTF; cdr3_nt: TGCAGTGCTGGAGCGGGACAGGGGGCGGTCCGGGGCGGCTACACCTTC
d_call: NA; v_call: TRBV5-1; clone_size: NA; j_call: TRBJ1-5; cdr3_aa: CASSLWGPNSNQPQHF; cdr3_nt: TGCGCCAGCAGCTTGTGGGGACCGAATAGCAATCAGCCCCAGCATTTT
d_call: NA; v_call: TRBV6-5; clone_size: NA; j_call: TRBJ2-1; cdr3_aa: CASSYSPGVRGEQFF; cdr3_nt: TGTGCCAGCAGTTACTCGCCGGGGGTAAGGGGTGAGCAGTTCTTC
d_call: TRBD2; v_call: TRBV3-1; clone_size: few; j_call: TRBJ2-1; cdr3_aa: CASSQALAGARRNEQFF; cdr3_nt: TGTGCCAGCAGCCAAGCCCTAGCGGGGGCACGGCGGAATGAGCAGTTCTTC
d_call: TRBD1; v_call: TRBV15; clone_size: NA; j_call: TRBJ1-2; cdr3_aa: CATSRGGTEANYGYTF; cdr3_nt: TGTGCCACCAGCAGAGGCGGGACAGAAGCTAACTATGGCTACACCTTC
d_call: NA; v_call: TRBV3-1; clone_size: once; j_call: TRBJ2-3; cdr3_aa: CASASPGGGRLDTQYF; cdr3_nt: TGTGCCAGCGCATCCCCCGGCGGGGGCCGCTTAGATACGCAGTATTTT
d_call: TRBD1; v_call: TRBV27; clone_size: few; j_call: TRBJ1-1; cdr3_aa: CASSSRQGITEAFF; cdr3_nt: TGTGCCAGCAGTTCTCGACAGGGAATCACTGAAGCTTTCTTT
d_call: NA; v_call: TRBV20-1; clone_size: NA; j_call: TRBJ2-5; cdr3_aa: CSAQGRDPETQYF; cdr3_nt: TGCAGTGCTCAGGGGAGGGACCCAGAGACCCAGTACTTC
d_call: TRBD2; v_call: TRBV7-2; clone_size: many; j_call: TRBJ2-7; cdr3_aa: CASSPISSGGEQYF; cdr3_nt: TGTGCCAGCAGCCCCATCTCTAGCGGGGGGGAGCAGTACTTC
d_call: NA; v_call: TRBV5-5; clone_size: few; j_call: TRBJ2-2; cdr3_aa: CASSVDSRSTGELFF; cdr3_nt: TGTGCCAGCAGTGTGGACAGTCGTAGCACCGGGGAGCTGTTTTTT
d_call: NA; v_call: TRBV3-1; clone_size: NA; j_call: TRBJ2-1; cdr3_aa: CASSSSATLDEQFF; cdr3_nt: TGTGCCAGCAGCTCATCCGCTACGCTTGATGAGCAGTTCTTC
d_call: TRBD2; v_call: TRBV10-3; clone_size: NA; j_call: TRBJ2-3; cdr3_aa: CAIRTSGGAGDTQYF; cdr3_nt: TGTGCCATCAGGACTAGCGGGGGAGCGGGGGATACGCAGTATTTT
d_call: TRBD1; v_call: TRBV11-2; clone_size: NA; j_call: TRBJ1-1; cdr3_aa: CASSWTGMNTEAFF; cdr3_nt: TGTGCCAGCAGCTGGACAGGAATGAACACTGAAGCTTTCTTT
d_call: TRBD2; v_call: TRBV9; clone_size: NA; j_call: TRBJ2-1; cdr3_aa: CASTPLGGAGGRGEQFF; cdr3_nt: TGTGCCAGCACCCCATTGGGCGGAGCGGGGGGTAGGGGTGAGCAGTTCTTC
d_call: NA; v_call: TRBV7-3; clone_size: few; j_call: TRBJ2-2; cdr3_aa: CASSPRGGEELFF; cdr3_nt: TGTGCCAGCAGCCCAAGGGGTGGGGAGGAGCTGTTTTTT
d_call: TRBD2; v_call: TRBV5-1; clone_size: few; j_call: TRBJ2-7; cdr3_aa: CASSGGLAVTYEQYF; cdr3_nt: TGCGCCAGCAGCGGCGGACTAGCGGTAACCTACGAGCAGTACTTC
d_call: TRBD1; v_call: TRBV6-1; clone_size: NA; j_call: TRBJ1-2; cdr3_aa: CASSAGTGGLGYTF; cdr3_nt: TGTGCCAGCAGCGCCGGGACAGGGGGCCTTGGCTACACCTTC
d_call: NA; v_call: TRBV20-1; clone_size: few; j_call: TRBJ1-3; cdr3_aa: CSAQHHSGNTIYF; cdr3_nt: TGCAGTGCTCAGCACCACTCTGGAAACACCATATATTTT
d_call: TRBD1; v_call: TRBV5-1; clone_size: NA; j_call: TRBJ2-1; cdr3_aa: CASRYGTGADNEQFF; cdr3_nt: TGCGCCAGCCGTTACGGGACAGGGGCCGACAATGAGCAGTTCTTC
d_call: NA; v_call: TRBV12-3/TRBV12-4; clone_size: NA; j_call: TRBJ2-2; cdr3_aa: CASSRPPSATGELFF; cdr3_nt: TGTGCCAGCAGTCGCCCTCCTTCGGCCACCGGGGAGCTGTTTTTT
d_call: NA; v_call: TRBV10-3; clone_size: NA; j_call: TRBJ2-3; cdr3_aa: CAFPLGWQYF; cdr3_nt: TGTGCCTTCCCCTTAGGTTGGCAGTATTTT
d_call: NA; v_call: TRBV7-9; clone_size: few; j_call: TRBJ2-1; cdr3_aa: CASSFSELVNEQFF; cdr3_nt: TGTGCCAGCAGCTTCTCCGAACTAGTGAATGAGCAGTTCTTC
d_call: NA; v_call: TRBV6-6; clone_size: few; j_call: TRBJ2-5; cdr3_aa: CASSYAKETQYF; cdr3_nt: TGTGCCAGCAGTTACGCAAAAGAGACCCAGTACTTC
d_call: NA; v_call: TRBV6-5; clone_size: few; j_call: TRBJ2-7; cdr3_aa: CASSSLGVWYF; cdr3_nt: TGTGCCAGCAGTTCCCTGGGGGTCTGGTACTTC
d_call: NA; v_call: TRBV6-5; clone_size: NA; j_call: TRBJ2-3; cdr3_aa: CASSYSGGLTGTDTQYF; cdr3_nt: TGTGCCAGCAGTTACTCCGGGGGCCTGACGGGCACAGATACGCAGTATTTT
d_call: NA; v_call: TRBV20-1; clone_size: NA; j_call: TRBJ1-1; cdr3_aa: CSANGLRENTEAFF; cdr3_nt: TGCAGTGCTAACGGCTTGCGGGAGAACACTGAAGCTTTCTTT
d_call: NA; v_call: TRBV12-3/TRBV12-4; clone_size: once; j_call: TRBJ1-4; cdr3_aa: CASSLRTEKLFF; cdr3_nt: TGTGCCAGCAGTTTGCGAACTGAAAAACTGTTTTTT